This T cell receptor (beta chain) was documented in a study of early T cells in non-severe SARS-CoV-2 infection. The wider study: Bulk RNA isolated from unsorted whole blood underwent sequencing; chains were not paired.

Individual cDNA molecules were tagged with unique molecular identifiers. TCRdb passed the 5' RACE reads through MiXCR, listing each CDR3 protein once. Counted here are about 46,000 distinct CDR3 sequences, about a tenth occurring once; the ten biggest clones make up about 16%. With respect to this clonotype: What it binds is not known.

Whole-study findings and limits: In VDJdb matching, anti-spike CD8 responses were favored while private and CD4 specificities went missing.

This CDR3 has 13 residues. Per the germline V gene, CDR1 is SNHLY and CDR2 is FYNNEI. V shed 7 bases and J shed 4 bases, with 11 bases lying between them. The sequenced sample consisted of whole blood. V and J are TRBV2 and TRBJ2-1; no definite D call. The receptor's source is an adult who was a healthcare worker with PCR-confirmed SARS-CoV-2 infection or an uninfected control (not recorded which). CDR3 bases: TGTGCCAGCAAATTAAGGAGTTACAATGAGCAGTTCTTC. As protein: CASKLRSYNEQFF.